This T cell receptor (beta chain) emerged from a study of blood T cells in healthy people across ages. The table lists this clonotype with a few counts. Its matching antigen is unknown. A J-beta primer mix and a sample-barcoded 5' primer were used in a second PCR of about 7 to 12 cycles. TCRdb reanalysed the 5' RACE reads using MiXCR and keeps one entry per CDR3 protein. The sample lists 600,000 to 850,000 distinct CDR3 sequences; roughly 47% were seen once. The study, taken as a whole, reports: Changes seen in expanded clonotypes were possibly confounded by donor CMV status left unknown. Higher diversity and more naive CD4+ cells were features of long-lived donors, compared to aged donors.

The study drew donors from healthy Caucasian individuals in Russia aged roughly 6 to 90. Total RNA was isolated from each sample in quantities of at least 5.5 micrograms. This TCR derives from a woman aged 55-69 years in good health. Material for sequencing was blood.

In nucleotides, the CDR3 is TGTGCCAGCAGCCGAACACTACCTGAAGCTTTCTTT. It translates to CASSRTLPEAFF. V is TRBV12-3 or TRBV12-4 and J is TRBJ1-1, with D uncertain. Trimming removed 6 bases from V and 6 bases from J, with 11 bases in between. This CDR3 has 12 amino acids.